This TCR beta chain was identified during a study of cytomegalovirus exposure and HLA in healthy donors. Study summary: It was reported in a later analysis that the 120 validation repertoires used the same platform as the 666 first-cohort repertoires.

Study observations and caveats: It was reported that the classifier diagnosed cytomegalovirus status with high specificity and sensitivity in both the original and validation cohorts. According to a later analysis, TCR clusters from the first cohort tended to co-occur in the approximately 130 validation repertoires.

With respect to this clone: What it binds is unknown.

Trimming stripped 1 base from V and 3 bases from J, with 12 bases between. CDR3 size: 15 residues. CDR1 is SGHRS and CDR2 is YFSETQ in the germline V gene. The donors were part of the validation cohort, which consisted of some 120 subjects and was separate from the first cohort of 600 to 850 subjects. Data came from immunoSEQ multiplex PCR; TCRdb stores just in-frame clones and leaves some out. The sample contains more than 200,000 clones, approximately 84% of which appear only once. The clonotype was recovered from a man younger than 30 in good health and CMV-seropositive. V usage is TRBV5-1 and J usage is TRBJ2-3; D could derive from TRBD1 or TRBD2 (5 bases each). Sequenced input: PBMCs. The CDR3 is CASSLLVGVTDTQYF. The CDR3 DNA follows: TGCGCCAGCAGCTTGTTAGTGGGGGTAACAGATACGCAGTATTTT.